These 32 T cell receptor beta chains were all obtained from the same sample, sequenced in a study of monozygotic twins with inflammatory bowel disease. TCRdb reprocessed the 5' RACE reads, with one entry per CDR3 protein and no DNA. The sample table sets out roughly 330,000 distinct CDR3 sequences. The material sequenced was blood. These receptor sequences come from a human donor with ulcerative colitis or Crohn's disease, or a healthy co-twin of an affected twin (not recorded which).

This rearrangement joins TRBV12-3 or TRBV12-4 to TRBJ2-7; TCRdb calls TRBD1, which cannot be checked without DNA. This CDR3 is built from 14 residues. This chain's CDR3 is CASSRTGRLREQYF.

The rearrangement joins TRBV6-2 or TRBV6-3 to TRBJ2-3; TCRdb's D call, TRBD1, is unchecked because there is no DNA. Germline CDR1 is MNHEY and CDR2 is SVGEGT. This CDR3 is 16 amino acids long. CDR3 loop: CASNWDRPTSTDTQYF.

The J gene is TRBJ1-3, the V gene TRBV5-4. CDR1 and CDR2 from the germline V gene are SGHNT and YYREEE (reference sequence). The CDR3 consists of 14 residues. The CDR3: CASSLSAQGNTIYF.

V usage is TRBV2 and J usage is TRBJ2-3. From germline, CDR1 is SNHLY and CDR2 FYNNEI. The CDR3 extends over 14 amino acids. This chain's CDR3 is CAATGLALPDTQYF. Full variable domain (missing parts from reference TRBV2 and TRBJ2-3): EPEVTQTPSHQVTQMGQEVILRCVPISNHLYFYWYRQILGQKVEFLVSFYNNEISEKSEIFDDQFSVERPDGSNFTLKIRSTKLEDSAMYFCAATGLALPDTQYFGPGTRLTVL.

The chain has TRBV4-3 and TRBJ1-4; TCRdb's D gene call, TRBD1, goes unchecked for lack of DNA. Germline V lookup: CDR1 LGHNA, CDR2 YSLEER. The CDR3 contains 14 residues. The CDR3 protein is CASSQLGAGEKLFF.

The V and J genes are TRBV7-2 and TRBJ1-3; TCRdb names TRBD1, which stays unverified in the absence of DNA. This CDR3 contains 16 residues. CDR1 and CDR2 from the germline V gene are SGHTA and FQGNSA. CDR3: CASSPGGSRPGNTIYF. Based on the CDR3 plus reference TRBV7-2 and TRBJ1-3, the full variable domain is GAGVSQSPSNKVTEKGKDVELRCDPISGHTALYWYRQSLGQGLEFLIYFQGNSAPDKSGLPSDRFSAERTGGSVSTLTIQRTQQEDSAVYLCASSPGGSRPGNTIYFGEGSWLTVV.

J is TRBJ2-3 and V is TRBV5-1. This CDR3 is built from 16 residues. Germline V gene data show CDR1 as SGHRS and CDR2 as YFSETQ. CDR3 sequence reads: CASSSRTATSTDTQYF.

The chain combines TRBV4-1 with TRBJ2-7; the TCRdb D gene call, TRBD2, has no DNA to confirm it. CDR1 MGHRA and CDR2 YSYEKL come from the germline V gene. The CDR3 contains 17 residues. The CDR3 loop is CASSQVDMGLVRGEQYF.

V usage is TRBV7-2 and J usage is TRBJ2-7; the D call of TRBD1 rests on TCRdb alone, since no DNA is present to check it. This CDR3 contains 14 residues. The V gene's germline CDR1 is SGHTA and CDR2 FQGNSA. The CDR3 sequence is CASSPGGQGYEQYF.

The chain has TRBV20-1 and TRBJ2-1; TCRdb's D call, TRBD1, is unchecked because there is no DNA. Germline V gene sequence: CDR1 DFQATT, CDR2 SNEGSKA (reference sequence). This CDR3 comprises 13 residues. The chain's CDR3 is CSARTGAYNEQFF.

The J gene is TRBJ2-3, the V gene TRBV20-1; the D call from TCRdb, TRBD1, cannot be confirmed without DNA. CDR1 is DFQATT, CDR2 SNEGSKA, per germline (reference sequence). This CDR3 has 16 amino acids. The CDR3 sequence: CSASPRDRGHTDTQYF.

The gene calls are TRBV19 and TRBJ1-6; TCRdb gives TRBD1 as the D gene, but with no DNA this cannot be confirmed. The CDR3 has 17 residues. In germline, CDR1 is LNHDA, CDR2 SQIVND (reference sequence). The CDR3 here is CASSVLQGPADNLPLHF.

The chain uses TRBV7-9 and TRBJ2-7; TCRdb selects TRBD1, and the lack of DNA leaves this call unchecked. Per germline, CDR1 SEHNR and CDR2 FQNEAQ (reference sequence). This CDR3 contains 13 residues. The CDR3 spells CASSFNTGGEQYF.

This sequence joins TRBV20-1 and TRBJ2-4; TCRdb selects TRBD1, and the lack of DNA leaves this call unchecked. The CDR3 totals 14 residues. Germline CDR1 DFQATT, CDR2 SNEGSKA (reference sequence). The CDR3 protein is CSASPWATKNIQYF.

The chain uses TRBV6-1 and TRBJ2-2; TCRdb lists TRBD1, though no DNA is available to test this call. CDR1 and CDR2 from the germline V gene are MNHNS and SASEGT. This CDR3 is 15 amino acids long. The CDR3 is CASSLGTGATGELFF.

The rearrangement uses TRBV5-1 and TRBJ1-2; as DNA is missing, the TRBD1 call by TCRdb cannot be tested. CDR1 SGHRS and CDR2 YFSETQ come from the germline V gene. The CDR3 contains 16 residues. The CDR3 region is CASSLVVSGDNYGYTF.

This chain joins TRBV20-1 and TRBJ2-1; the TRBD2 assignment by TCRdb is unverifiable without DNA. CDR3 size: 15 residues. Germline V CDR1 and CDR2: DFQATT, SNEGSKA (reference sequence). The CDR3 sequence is CSATPGLGNGNEQFF.

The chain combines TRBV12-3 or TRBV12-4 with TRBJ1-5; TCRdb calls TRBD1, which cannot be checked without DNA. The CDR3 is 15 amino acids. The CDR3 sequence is CASSLAQGKNQPQHF.

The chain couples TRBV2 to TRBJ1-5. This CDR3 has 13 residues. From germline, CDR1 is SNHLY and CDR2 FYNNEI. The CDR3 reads CASSGGWNQPQHF.

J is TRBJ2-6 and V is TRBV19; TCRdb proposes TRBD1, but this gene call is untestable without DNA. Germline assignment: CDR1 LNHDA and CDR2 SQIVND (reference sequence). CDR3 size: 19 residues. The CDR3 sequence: CASSIGIGTWHPGANVLTF.

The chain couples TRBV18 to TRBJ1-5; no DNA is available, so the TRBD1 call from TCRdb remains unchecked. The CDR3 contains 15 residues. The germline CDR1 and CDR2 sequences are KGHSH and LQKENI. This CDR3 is CASSQSKDTNQPQHF.

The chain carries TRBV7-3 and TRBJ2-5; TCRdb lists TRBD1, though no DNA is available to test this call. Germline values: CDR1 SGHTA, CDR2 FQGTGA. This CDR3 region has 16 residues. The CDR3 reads CASSLNRDRQKETQYF.

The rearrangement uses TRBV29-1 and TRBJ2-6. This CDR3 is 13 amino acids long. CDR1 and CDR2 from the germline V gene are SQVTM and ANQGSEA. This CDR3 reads CSVGPPGANVLTF.

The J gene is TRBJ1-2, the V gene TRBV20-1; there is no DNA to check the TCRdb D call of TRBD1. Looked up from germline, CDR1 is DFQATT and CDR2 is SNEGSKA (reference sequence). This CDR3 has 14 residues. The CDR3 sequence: CSARDLDRGPGYTF.

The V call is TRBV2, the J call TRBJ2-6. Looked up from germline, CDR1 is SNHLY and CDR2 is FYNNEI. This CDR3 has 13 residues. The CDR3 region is CASSEANGNVLTF.

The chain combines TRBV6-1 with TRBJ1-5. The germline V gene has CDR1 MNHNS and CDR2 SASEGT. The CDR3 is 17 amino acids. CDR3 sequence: CASSQFPGGTKNQPQHF.

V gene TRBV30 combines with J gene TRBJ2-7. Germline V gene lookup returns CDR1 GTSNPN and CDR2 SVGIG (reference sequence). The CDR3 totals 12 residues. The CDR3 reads CAWSRIRYEQYF. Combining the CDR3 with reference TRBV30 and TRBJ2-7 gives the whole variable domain SQTIHQWPATLVQPVGSPLSLECTVEGTSNPNLYWYRQAAGRGLQLLFYSVGIGQISSEVPQNLSASRPQDRQFILSSKKLLLSDSGFYLCAWSRIRYEQYFGPGTRLTVT.

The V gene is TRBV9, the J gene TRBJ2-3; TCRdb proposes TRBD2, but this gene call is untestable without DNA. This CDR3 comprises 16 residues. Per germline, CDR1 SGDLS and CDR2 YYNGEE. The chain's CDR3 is CASSTGGASVTDTQYF. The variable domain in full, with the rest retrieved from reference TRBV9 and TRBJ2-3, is DSGVTQTPKHLITATGQRVTLRCSPRSGDLSVYWYQQSLDQGLQFLIQYYNGEERAKGNILERFSAQQFPDLHSELNLSSLELGDSALYFCASSTGGASVTDTQYFGPGTRLTVL.

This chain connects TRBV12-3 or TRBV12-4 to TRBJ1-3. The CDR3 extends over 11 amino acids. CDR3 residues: CASSLLPTIYF.

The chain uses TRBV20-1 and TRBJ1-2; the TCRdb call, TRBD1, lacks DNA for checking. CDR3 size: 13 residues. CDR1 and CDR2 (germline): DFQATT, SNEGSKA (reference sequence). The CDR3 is CSARTGFNYGYTF.

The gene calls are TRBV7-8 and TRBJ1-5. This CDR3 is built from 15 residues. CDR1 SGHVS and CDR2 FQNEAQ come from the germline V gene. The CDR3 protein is CASSPLPDSNQPQHF.

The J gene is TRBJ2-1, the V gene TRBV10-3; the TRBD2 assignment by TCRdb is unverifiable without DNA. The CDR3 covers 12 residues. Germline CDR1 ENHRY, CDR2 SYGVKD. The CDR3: CAIALAGEEQFF.